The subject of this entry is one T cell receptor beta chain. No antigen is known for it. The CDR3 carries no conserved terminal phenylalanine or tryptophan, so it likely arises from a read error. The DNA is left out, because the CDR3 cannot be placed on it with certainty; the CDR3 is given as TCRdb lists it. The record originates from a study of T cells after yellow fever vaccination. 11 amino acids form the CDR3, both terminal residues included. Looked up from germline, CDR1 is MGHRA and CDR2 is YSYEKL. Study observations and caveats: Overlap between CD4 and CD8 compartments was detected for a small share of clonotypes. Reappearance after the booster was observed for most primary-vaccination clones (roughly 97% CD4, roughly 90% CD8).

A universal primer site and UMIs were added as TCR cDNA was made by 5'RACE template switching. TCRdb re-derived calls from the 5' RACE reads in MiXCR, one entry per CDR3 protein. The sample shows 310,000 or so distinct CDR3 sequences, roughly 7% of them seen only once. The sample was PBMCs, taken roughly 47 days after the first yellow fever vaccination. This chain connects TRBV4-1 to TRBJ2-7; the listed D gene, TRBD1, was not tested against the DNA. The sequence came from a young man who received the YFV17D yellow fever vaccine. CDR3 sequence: CASSQGGGGRS.